Listed below are T cell receptor beta chains from one sample, sequenced in a study of shared clonotypes between healthy human individuals. Generated by immunoSEQ multiplex PCR, the TCRdb table keeps only in-frame clones and is missing some. The sample has approximately 2.5 million clones, 90% to 95% seen once. The sequenced material came from naive CD4+ T cells from PBMCs. Source of these receptors: a man younger than 35 in good health. Some clones in this sample may be carry-over from other donors' samples. The CDR3 runs from the conserved cysteine through the conserved F or W. A D gene is named only where the DNA matches it firmly. Clone size is not always given. Where it is, it says once, few, many or a class for expanded clones.

d_call: -
j_call: TRBJ1-5
v_call: TRBV5-5
clone_size: -
cdr3_nt: TGTGCCAGCAGCTTGGGGCCACATAGCAATCAGCCCCAGCATTTT
cdr3_aa: CASSLGPHSNQPQHF

d_call: -
j_call: TRBJ1-1
v_call: TRBV9
clone_size: -
cdr3_nt: TGTGCCAGCAGCGTTGAGACAGGTCTTAACACTGAAGCTTTCTTT
cdr3_aa: CASSVETGLNTEAFF

d_call: -
j_call: TRBJ2-7
v_call: TRBV5-6
clone_size: -
cdr3_nt: TGTGCCAGCAGCTTGGCCGGGATAATCTACGAGCAGTACTTC
cdr3_aa: CASSLAGIIYEQYF

d_call: TRBD2
j_call: TRBJ2-3
v_call: TRBV5-1
clone_size: -
cdr3_nt: TGCGCCAGCAGCTTTATGACTAGCGGACCCACAGATACGCAGTATTTT
cdr3_aa: CASSFMTSGPTDTQYF

d_call: TRBD1
j_call: TRBJ1-6
v_call: TRBV10-3
clone_size: -
cdr3_nt: TGTGCCATCAGTGACCGGACAGGGAGTCGCTCACCCCTCCACTTT
cdr3_aa: CAISDRTGSRSPLHF

d_call: -
j_call: TRBJ1-6
v_call: TRBV5-1
clone_size: -
cdr3_nt: TGCGCCAGCAGCTTGGAGGCCGGGGGCTCACCCCTCCACTTT
cdr3_aa: CASSLEAGGSPLHF

d_call: TRBD2
j_call: TRBJ2-4
v_call: TRBV6-5
clone_size: few
cdr3_nt: TGTGCCAGCAGTTTTAGCGGGAGGGTTAACATTCAGTACTTC
cdr3_aa: CASSFSGRVNIQYF

d_call: TRBD1
j_call: TRBJ1-5
v_call: TRBV19
clone_size: -
cdr3_nt: TGTGCCAGTACAGGCAGGGGACAGGGGGGCAATCAGCCCCAGCATTTT
cdr3_aa: CASTGRGQGGNQPQHF

d_call: -
j_call: TRBJ2-3
v_call: TRBV18
clone_size: -
cdr3_nt: TGTGCCAGCTCAAGATCCATGGCGGACCACACAGATACGCAGTATTTT
cdr3_aa: CASSRSMADHTDTQYF

d_call: TRBD1
j_call: TRBJ2-1
v_call: TRBV19
clone_size: once
cdr3_nt: TGTGCCAGTAGTCGGACAGGGTTCTCCTACAATGAGCAGTTCTTC
cdr3_aa: CASSRTGFSYNEQFF

d_call: -
j_call: TRBJ1-1
v_call: TRBV5-1
clone_size: -
cdr3_nt: TGCGCCAGCAGCTTGTCGGCTAGCACTGAAGCTTTCTTT
cdr3_aa: CASSLSASTEAFF

d_call: -
j_call: TRBJ1-2
v_call: TRBV21-1
clone_size: -
cdr3_nt: TGTGCCAGCAGCAAAGGTCTCGCGGGCGCGATCTATGGCTACACCTTC
cdr3_aa: CASSKGLAGAIYGYTF

d_call: -
j_call: TRBJ2-1
v_call: TRBV7-2
clone_size: once
cdr3_nt: TGTGCCAGCAGCTTATCGCCAGGGAGCTCCTACAATGAGCAGTTCTTC
cdr3_aa: CASSLSPGSSYNEQFF

d_call: TRBD2
j_call: TRBJ2-2
v_call: TRBV9
clone_size: -
cdr3_nt: TGTGCCAGCAGCTCCTACGGGACTAGCGACACCGGGGAGCTGTTTTTT
cdr3_aa: CASSSYGTSDTGELFF

d_call: TRBD2
j_call: TRBJ2-7
v_call: TRBV7-9
clone_size: -
cdr3_nt: TGTGCCAGCAGCTTAGCGGCTAGCGGTTCCTACGAGCAGTACTTC
cdr3_aa: CASSLAASGSYEQYF

d_call: -
j_call: TRBJ2-3
v_call: TRBV28
clone_size: -
cdr3_nt: TGTGCCAGCAGTTTGCCCCTGGATGGGCCAGATACGCAGTATTTT
cdr3_aa: CASSLPLDGPDTQYF

d_call: TRBD1
j_call: TRBJ1-2
v_call: TRBV7-3
clone_size: -
cdr3_nt: TGTGCCAGCAGCTCCGGTCCCGGGACAGGGCGCGGGGGCTACACCTTC
cdr3_aa: CASSSGPGTGRGGYTF

d_call: -
j_call: TRBJ2-7
v_call: TRBV28
clone_size: -
cdr3_nt: TGTGCCAGCAGTCGAATCTACGAGCAGTACTTC
cdr3_aa: CASSRIYEQYF

d_call: -
j_call: TRBJ1-5
v_call: TRBV4-2
clone_size: -
cdr3_nt: TGTGCCAGCAGCCATACCCAACCTTCCGGTCAGCCCCAGCATTTT
cdr3_aa: CASSHTQPSGQPQHF

d_call: -
j_call: TRBJ1-2
v_call: TRBV7-3
clone_size: -
cdr3_nt: TGTGCCAGCAGCCTTGGTGGGGGCCGGGGCTACACCTTC
cdr3_aa: CASSLGGGRGYTF

d_call: -
j_call: TRBJ1-1
v_call: TRBV5-4
clone_size: few
cdr3_nt: TGTGCCAGCCACCCGTACCCGGGGAACACTGAAGCTTTCTTT
cdr3_aa: CASHPYPGNTEAFF

d_call: -
j_call: TRBJ2-5
v_call: TRBV10-3
clone_size: -
cdr3_nt: TGTGCCATCAGTGAGTCCAGACAGTACCAAGAGACCCAGTACTTC
cdr3_aa: CAISESRQYQETQYF

d_call: -
j_call: TRBJ2-7
v_call: TRBV5-4
clone_size: -
cdr3_nt: TGTGCCAGCAGCTTGGGAACTGGGGATTACTACGAGCAGTACTTC
cdr3_aa: CASSLGTGDYYEQYF

d_call: -
j_call: TRBJ1-2
v_call: TRBV5-1
clone_size: -
cdr3_nt: TGCGCCAGCAACCTTGGACCGATCTCAGTTGGTTATGGCTACACCTTC
cdr3_aa: CASNLGPISVGYGYTF

d_call: -
j_call: TRBJ2-7
v_call: TRBV6-5
clone_size: -
cdr3_nt: TGTGCCAGCAGCCCAAGGGAGACCTACGAGCAGTACTTC
cdr3_aa: CASSPRETYEQYF

d_call: TRBD2
j_call: TRBJ2-7
v_call: TRBV7-6
clone_size: -
cdr3_nt: TGTGCCAGCAGCTCGCTTACCGGGACTAGCGGGAGGACCTACGAGCAGTACTTC
cdr3_aa: CASSSLTGTSGRTYEQYF

d_call: -
j_call: TRBJ1-5
v_call: TRBV6-5
clone_size: -
cdr3_nt: TGTGCCAGCAGTTCCCAGAGTAATCAGCCCCAGCATTTT
cdr3_aa: CASSSQSNQPQHF

d_call: TRBD2
j_call: TRBJ2-2
v_call: TRBV30
clone_size: -
cdr3_nt: TGTGCCTGGAGTGTTGGGGCTAGCGGGGCGGGTACCGGGGAGCTGTTTTTT
cdr3_aa: CAWSVGASGAGTGELFF

d_call: TRBD2
j_call: TRBJ2-3
v_call: TRBV5-1
clone_size: -
cdr3_nt: TGCGCCAGCAGCTTGGTGTCACTAGCGGGAGGCATTAGCACAGATACGCAGTATTTT
cdr3_aa: CASSLVSLAGGISTDTQYF

d_call: -
j_call: TRBJ2-7
v_call: TRBV7-9
clone_size: -
cdr3_nt: TGTGCCAGCAGCCCCCCCCGTGTGGGAGCCTACGAGCAGTACTTC
cdr3_aa: CASSPPRVGAYEQYF

d_call: -
j_call: TRBJ2-3
v_call: TRBV4-1
clone_size: once
cdr3_nt: TGCGCCAGCAGCCAACGTGGGACTCGAACAGATACGCAGTATTTT
cdr3_aa: CASSQRGTRTDTQYF

d_call: TRBD2
j_call: TRBJ2-5
v_call: TRBV5-1
clone_size: -
cdr3_nt: TGCGCCAGCAGCTCGTTAGCGGGAGGGCCGGGTGAGACCCAGTACTTC
cdr3_aa: CASSSLAGGPGETQYF

d_call: TRBD1
j_call: TRBJ1-2
v_call: TRBV7-9
clone_size: -
cdr3_nt: TGTGCCAGCAGCCCCTTGACAGGGCATGGCTACACCTTC
cdr3_aa: CASSPLTGHGYTF

d_call: -
j_call: TRBJ1-2
v_call: TRBV14
clone_size: -
cdr3_nt: TGTGCCAGCAGCGGACGCCGCTATGGCTACACCTTC
cdr3_aa: CASSGRRYGYTF

d_call: -
j_call: TRBJ2-7
v_call: TRBV6-6
clone_size: -
cdr3_nt: TGTGCCAGCAGCCAGACAGTATACGAGCAGTACTTC
cdr3_aa: CASSQTVYEQYF

d_call: -
j_call: TRBJ1-6
v_call: TRBV6-1
clone_size: -
cdr3_nt: TGTGCCAGCAGTGAATGGAGGGGTAGGGACAATTCACCCCTCCACTTT
cdr3_aa: CASSEWRGRDNSPLHF

d_call: TRBD2
j_call: TRBJ2-5
v_call: TRBV29-1
clone_size: -
cdr3_nt: TGCAGCGTTGGCGGGAGGGGGTACGAGACCCAGTACTTC
cdr3_aa: CSVGGRGYETQYF

d_call: TRBD1
j_call: TRBJ2-3
v_call: TRBV18
clone_size: -
cdr3_nt: TGTGCCAGCTCACCGGGTGCGACAGGGGTGTTTTGGACAGATACGCAGTATTTT
cdr3_aa: CASSPGATGVFWTDTQYF